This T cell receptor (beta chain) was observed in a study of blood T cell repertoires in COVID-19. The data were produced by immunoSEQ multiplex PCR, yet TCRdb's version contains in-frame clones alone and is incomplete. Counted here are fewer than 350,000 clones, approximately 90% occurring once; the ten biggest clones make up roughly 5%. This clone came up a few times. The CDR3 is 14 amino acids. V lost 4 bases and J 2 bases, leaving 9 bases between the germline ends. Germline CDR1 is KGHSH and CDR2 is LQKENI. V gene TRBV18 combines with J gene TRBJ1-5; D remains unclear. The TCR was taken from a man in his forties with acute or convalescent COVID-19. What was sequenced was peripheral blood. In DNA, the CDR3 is TGTGCCAGCTCACTGGCAGGTGGCAATCAGCCCCAGCATTTT. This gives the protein CASSLAGGNQPQHF.